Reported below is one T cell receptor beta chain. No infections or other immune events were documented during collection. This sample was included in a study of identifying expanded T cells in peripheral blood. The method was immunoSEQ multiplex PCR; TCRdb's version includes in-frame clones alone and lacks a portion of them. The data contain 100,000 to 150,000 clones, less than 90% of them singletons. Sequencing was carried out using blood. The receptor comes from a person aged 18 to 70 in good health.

The chain's CDR3 is CASSYSNSQSSYEQYF. For the CDR3, the DNA is TGTGCCAGCAGTTACTCGAACAGCCAGAGCTCCTACGAGCAGTACTTC. This rearrangement joins TRBV6-5 to TRBJ2-7, with D unclear. V was cut by 0 bases and J by 0 bases, with 12 bases left in between. CDR3 length: 16 residues. Germline CDR1 reads MNHEY; CDR2 reads SVGAGI.